A single sample is the source of the 10 T cell receptor beta chains below, sequenced in a study of T cell responses to AZD1222 COVID-19 vaccine. This table comes from immunoSEQ multiplex PCR, and its TCRdb copy is limited to in-frame clones, with some not included. The sample lists 120,000 or so clones; about 90% were seen once. The specimen was peripheral blood, collected on day 0 of AZD1222 vaccination. The receptors here all came from an adult in good health.

The chain couples TRBV7-9 to TRBJ2-5; D unresolved. Per germline, CDR1 SEHNR and CDR2 FQNEAQ (reference sequence). Trimming took off 5 bases at V and 3 bases at J, with 7 bases between the two ends. CDR3 length: 12 amino acids. CDR3 in DNA: TGTGCCAGCAGCCCTGCAAAAGAGACCCAGTACTTC. Translating it yields CASSPAKETQYF.

This chain joins TRBV6-5 and TRBJ1-2; 10 bases are a match to TRBD1. The CDR3 length is 15 residues. After removal of 2 bases from V and 2 bases from J, the junction contained 2 bases not matched to a gene. Germline V gene sequence: CDR1 MNHEY, CDR2 SVGAGI. CDR3 sequence reads: CASSYGQGVNYGYTF. Here the CDR3 DNA reads TGTGCCAGCAGTTACGGACAGGGGGTGAACTATGGCTACACCTTC.

This chain connects TRBV5-1 to TRBJ1-1; D is undetermined. V lost 0 bases and J 1 base, leaving 7 bases between the germline ends. In germline, CDR1 is SGHRS, CDR2 YFSETQ. The length of the CDR3 is 14 residues. The CDR3 bases are TGCGCCAGCAGCTTGGGGGAGGCGAACACTGAAGCTTTCTTT. As protein: CASSLGEANTEAFF.

The chain is built from TRBV30 and TRBJ1-4, with D hard to call. Looked up from germline, CDR1 is GTSNPN and CDR2 is SVGIG (reference sequence). The CDR3 has 15 residues. V gave up 0 bases and J gave up 4 bases, with 12 bases separating them. CDR3 sequence: CAWSVQGAYNEKLFF. CDR3 bases: TGTGCCTGGAGTGTACAAGGTGCCTATAATGAAAAACTGTTTTTT.

This chain links TRBV19 with TRBJ2-1, with a possible D match to TRBD1 (5 bases). Trimming removed 2 bases from V and 6 bases from J, with 14 bases in between. Germline values: CDR1 LNHDA, CDR2 SQIVND (reference sequence). The CDR3 is 15 residues long. The CDR3 spells CASSIRQGPLNEQFF. For the CDR3, the DNA is TGTGCCAGTAGTATAAGGCAGGGTCCCCTCAATGAGCAGTTCTTC.

The count of this clone is one. The chain links TRBV27 to TRBJ1-5, with D perhaps matching TRBD1 (6 bases). This CDR3 contains 15 residues. Between the trimmed V and J ends, which lost 3 bases and 2 bases, there was a span of 11 bases. Germline lookup yields CDR1 MNHEY and CDR2 SMNVEV (reference sequence). The CDR3 bases are TGTGCCAGCAGTTTCTCACAGGGAGGCAATCAGCCCCAGCATTTT. It is translated as CASSFSQGGNQPQHF.

The chain couples TRBV9 to TRBJ1-6; TRBD1 matches at 8 bases. Germline trimming cut 2 bases from V and 8 bases from J; bases unmatched to any gene: 6. The CDR3 loop spans 15 amino acids. Per germline, CDR1 SGDLS and CDR2 YYNGEE. The CDR3 spells CASSVAQGADSPLHF. The DNA for the CDR3 is TGTGCCAGCAGCGTCGCCCAGGGGGCTGATTCACCCCTCCACTTT. The variable domain in full, completed from reference TRBV9 and TRBJ1-6, reads DSGVTQTPKHLITATGQRVTLRCSPRSGDLSVYWYQQSLDQGLQFLIQYYNGEERAKGNILERFSAQQFPDLHSELNLSSLELGDSALYFCASSVAQGADSPLHFGNGTRLTVT.

V gene TRBV12-3 or TRBV12-4 combines with J gene TRBJ2-1; unclear D gene. V was trimmed by 3 bases and J by 5 bases, leaving 2 bases between them. There are 11 residues in the CDR3. The CDR3 sequence is CASSLDNEQFF. CDR3 in DNA: TGTGCCAGCAGTTTGGACAATGAGCAGTTCTTC.

The V call is TRBV2, the J call TRBJ2-3; D not certain. V lost 4 bases to trimming and J lost 0 bases, with 14 bases between them. The CDR3 covers 16 residues. Looked up from germline, CDR1 is SNHLY and CDR2 is FYNNEI. CDR3 coding DNA: TGTGCCAGCAGTGGCTTCGACTTCACTAGCACAGATACGCAGTATTTT. This sequence encodes CASSGFDFTSTDTQYF.

V gene TRBV5-4 combines with J gene TRBJ2-5; D might be TRBD2 (6 bases). The CDR3 is 13 amino acids. V was pared by 0 bases and J by 4 bases, with 7 bases between. CDR1 SGHNT and CDR2 YYREEE come from the germline V gene (reference sequence). The CDR3 nucleotides are TGTGCCAGCAGCTTGGGGGACTTAGAGACCCAGTACTTC. It yields the protein CASSLGDLETQYF.